The 10 T cell receptor beta chains presented below share a single source sample, sequenced in a study of OX40 agonist ivuxolimab in advanced cancers. TCRdb's copy holds only in-frame clones and misses some; the assay was immunoSEQ multiplex PCR. The repertoire has tens of thousands of clones, 70% to 90% of them found once; the top ten carry 0.4% to 0.6%. The sequenced sample was CD4+ or CD8+ T cells sorted from blood, obtained in a trial of the OX40 agonist ivuxolimab. The receptors shown here come from an adult with an advanced solid tumor such as melanoma, head and neck, liver or kidney cancer.

This clone came up once. This chain uses TRBV7-2 with TRBJ2-1; 11 positions agree with TRBD2. Germline values: CDR1 SGHTA, CDR2 FQGNSA. The CDR3 is 21 residues long. J gave up 4 bases and V 0 bases, and 17 bases lay outside the gene matches. The CDR3 loop reads CASSLASRLAGIPERYNEQFF. The DNA for the CDR3 is TGTGCCAGCAGCTTAGCGTCCCGACTAGCGGGGATACCGGAAAGGTACAATGAGCAGTTCTTC.

Here the CDR3 reads CASSVGGETQYF. The CDR3 nucleotides read TGTGCCAGCAGCGTAGGCGGGGAGACCCAGTACTTC. The rearrangement joins TRBV9 to TRBJ2-5; the D gene is possibly TRBD2 (5 bases). The V gene's germline CDR1 is SGDLS and CDR2 YYNGEE. This CDR3 comprises 12 residues. V lost 0 bases to trimming and J lost 5 bases, with 5 bases between them.

The genes are TRBV7-3 and TRBJ1-1, with a possible D match to TRBD1 (5 bases). Between the trimmed V and J ends, which lost 2 bases and 5 bases, there was a span of 15 bases. Germline V gene data show CDR1 as SGHTA and CDR2 as FQGTGA. The CDR3 covers 15 residues. CDR3 nucleotide sequence: TGTGCCAGCAGCTTAGGAGGGGAAGGAGGAACTGAAGCTTTCTTT. Protein sequence: CASSLGGEGGTEAFF.

The chain is built from TRBV11-1 and TRBJ2-2; 8 bases align to TRBD2. V lost 4 bases and J lost 4; bases outside the gene matches: 14. The CDR3 loop spans 18 amino acids. Germline lookup yields CDR1 SGHAT and CDR2 FQDESV (reference sequence). The DNA of the CDR3 is TGTGCCAGCAGCTCCCGCGGTAGCGGGGCCCTGCGCACCGGGGAGCTGTTTTTT. It is translated as CASSSRGSGALRTGELFF.

The chain has TRBV15 and TRBJ2-5, with D possibly being TRBD1 (5 bases). Germline CDR1 and CDR2: LNHNV and YYDKDF (reference sequence). Trimming took 4 bases from V and 2 from J, leaving 14 bases between them. CDR3 length: 15 amino acids. As DNA, the CDR3 is TGTGCCACCAGCACATACCAGGGCTCACAAGAGACCCAGTACTTC. The encoded protein is CATSTYQGSQETQYF.

The CDR3 loop is CASSEVAGTQYF. Written as DNA, the CDR3 is TGTGCCAGCAGTGAAGTAGCGGGGACGCAGTATTTT. The rearrangement joins TRBV2 to TRBJ2-3, with 8 bases aligning to TRBD2. CDR3 size: 12 residues. The V gene end was trimmed by 1 base and the J gene end by 9 bases; junction bases not matched to a gene: 0. Germline V lookup: CDR1 SNHLY, CDR2 FYNNEI.

This clone was found a few times. This chain connects TRBV28 to TRBJ1-5; weak D call: TRBD1 (6 bases). Looked up from germline, CDR1 is MDHEN and CDR2 is SYDVKM. The CDR3 length is 15 residues. Trimming removed 5 bases from V and 4 bases from J, with 15 bases in between. The CDR3 loop reads CASSPGTRGNQPQHF. Written as DNA, the CDR3 is TGTGCCAGCAGTCCCGGGACACGGGGGAATCAGCCCCAGCATTTT.

The chain couples TRBV5-6 to TRBJ1-2, with a tentative D call TRBD1 (6 bases). The CDR3 loop spans 13 amino acids. Germline V gives CDR1 SGHDT, CDR2 YYEEEE. Trimming removed 4 bases at V and 2 bases at J, with 9 bases between. As DNA, the CDR3 is TGTGCCAGCAGCCCCGGACAGAACTATGGCTACACCTTC. Translation: CASSPGQNYGYTF.

For this clone: Germline is not matched at one junction end, which may reflect a read error. The V and J genes are TRBV4-3 and TRBJ2-7; 7 positions agree with TRBD1. Germline V lookup: CDR1 LGHNA, CDR2 YSLEER. This CDR3 contains 20 residues. CDR3 in amino acids: CTSSQDGSRGFSSGLTEQYF. The CDR3, as DNA: TGCACCAGCAGCCAAGATGGGTCCAGGGGGTTCTCAAGTGGGCTTACCGAGCAGTACTTC.

This clone was seen once. At one boundary the junction diverges from the germline segment, which might be a read error. CDR3 amino acids: CASSLRGSNSEAFF. The DNA for the CDR3 is TGTGCCAGCAGCTTGCGGGGTTCGAACTCTGAAGCTTTCTTT. This sequence joins TRBV7-9 and TRBJ1-1; D uncertain. This CDR3 spans 14 amino acids. Germline V gene sequence: CDR1 SEHNR, CDR2 FQNEAQ (reference sequence).